The source of this T cell receptor beta chain is a study of T cell changes during pregnancy in multiple sclerosis. V gave up 5 bases and J gave up 7 bases, with 15 bases separating them. The CDR3 is 14 residues long. Germline-derived CDR1 and CDR2 are SGHTA and FQGNSA. Profiling relied on immunoSEQ multiplex PCR, and the TCRdb table lists in-frame clones only, not all of them. The profile shows 40,000 to 60,000 clones, about 91% of them singletons. The sequencing used CD8+ T cells from peripheral blood mononuclear cells, collected in the second trimester of pregnancy. This chain joins TRBV7-2 and TRBJ1-5; possible D gene TRBD1, 5 bases. The clonotype comes from a female donor with multiple sclerosis, enrolled in a pregnancy study. The DNA of the CDR3 is TGTGCCAGCAGCCCCAACGGGGCGGGGCAGCCCCAGCATTTT. It encodes CASSPNGAGQPQHF.